A few counts support the clone carrying this TCR beta chain. This entry belongs to a study of cytomegalovirus exposure and HLA in healthy donors. 13 Jbeta primers and 60 Vbeta primers were used for the PCR. Generated by immunoSEQ multiplex PCR, the TCRdb table keeps only in-frame clones and is missing some. In the table there are approximately 140,000 clones, around three quarters of which are singletons. Healthy donors of bone marrow made up the group. Germline-derived CDR1 and CDR2 are SGHNT and YENEEA. The CDR3 runs 12 residues. Trimming removed 3 bases from V and 6 bases from J, with 9 bases in between.

The receptor comes from a woman between 40 and 50 years old in good health and CMV-seropositive. The chain links TRBV11-3 to TRBJ2-7; the D gene is possibly TRBD1 (5 bases). The sample consisted of PBMCs. As DNA, the CDR3 is TGTGCCAGCAGCTTTATCCAGGGCGAGCAGTACTTC. This encodes CASSFIQGEQYF. Complete variable domain (other parts from reference TRBV11-3 and TRBJ2-7): EAGVVQSPRYKIIEKKQPVAFWCNPISGHNTLYWYLQNLGQGPELLIRYENEEAVDDSQLPKDRFSAERLKGVDSTLKIQPAELGDSAVYLCASSFIQGEQYFGPGTRLTVT.